A selection of T cell receptor beta chains follows, all from one sample in a study of T cell changes during pregnancy in multiple sclerosis. The method was immunoSEQ multiplex PCR; TCRdb's version includes in-frame clones alone and lacks a portion of them. This table holds 25,000 to 35,000 clones, 87% found once. Material: CD8+ T cells from peripheral blood mononuclear cells, obtained in the first trimester of pregnancy. The receptor set was obtained from a female donor with multiple sclerosis, enrolled in a pregnancy study. Each CDR3 is given with its conserved first and last residue. D genes are given only for firm matches. For some rows the clone size is stated as once, few or many, or as a class when expanded; others skip it.

D gene | CDR3 length | J gene | clone size | V gene | CDR3 DNA | CDR3 protein
- | 16 | TRBJ1-6 | - | TRBV6-1 | TGTGCCAGCAGTGTAGAAGAGAGCTCCTATAATTCACCCCTCCACTTT | CASSVEESSYNSPLHF
TRBD2 | 16 | TRBJ2-1 | - | TRBV7-8 | TGTGCCAGCAGCTTAGCCGGACTAGCGGGAGCGGATGAGCAGTTCTTC | CASSLAGLAGADEQFF
- | 15 | TRBJ1-5 | - | TRBV11-3 | TGTGCCAGCAGCTTGAGCGCAGGGTATGGCCAGCCCCAGCATTTT | CASSLSAGYGQPQHF
- | 14 | TRBJ1-5 | once | TRBV27 | TGTGCCAGCAGTCCACGGGTATACAATCAGCCCCAGCATTTT | CASSPRVYNQPQHF
TRBD2 | 14 | TRBJ2-7 | - | TRBV7-8 | TGTGCCAGCAGCTGGACTAGTCAGCATGGAGAGCAGTACTTC | CASSWTSQHGEQYF
- | 15 | TRBJ2-3 | - | TRBV5-1 | TGCGCCAGCAGCTCTGACAGTACACTCACAGATACGCAGTATTTT | CASSSDSTLTDTQYF
TRBD2 | 17 | TRBJ2-6 | - | TRBV9 | TGTGCCAGCAGCGTTCGGCGGGAGGGCCTCGGGGCCAACGTCCTGACTTTC | CASSVRREGLGANVLTF
TRBD1 | 16 | TRBJ2-5 | - | TRBV25-1 | TGTGCCAGCAGTGAATTGGGGACAGGGAGCGGGGAGACCCAGTACTTC | CASSELGTGSGETQYF
TRBD2 | 17 | TRBJ2-1 | - | TRBV6-1 | TGTGCCAGCAGTGAATTGTCCGCGGGAGAGGGGTTCAATGAGCAGTTCTTC | CASSELSAGEGFNEQFF
- | 14 | TRBJ2-1 | - | TRBV28 | TGTGCCAGCAGTTTTCCTAGCTCCTACAATGAGCAGTTCTTC | CASSFPSSYNEQFF
TRBD1 | 14 | TRBJ1-5 | - | TRBV11-2 | TGTGCCAGCAGTTTCGACAGGGAGAATCAGCCCCAGCATTTT | CASSFDRENQPQHF
- | 15 | TRBJ1-1 | once | TRBV4-3 | TGCGCCAGCAGCCGAACGGCGGACATGAACACTGAAGCTTTCTTT | CASSRTADMNTEAFF
TRBD1 | 16 | TRBJ1-6 | - | TRBV13 | TGTGCCAGCAGCACCGGGACAGGGAATGTGAATTCACCCCTCCACTTT | CASSTGTGNVNSPLHF